Listed below are T cell receptor beta chains from one sample, sequenced in a study of CD8 T cells in ankylosing spondylitis. TCRdb independently ran MiXCR on the 5' RACE reads; one entry per CDR3 protein. Of 650,000 to 800,000 distinct CDR3 sequences listed, roughly 20% are singletons. Sequenced input: blood, either unsorted or a sorted T cell fraction (not recorded which). Receptor source: a male donor with ankylosing spondylitis. Each CDR3 is given with its conserved first and last residue. Fields, in order: V gene, clone size, D gene, J gene, CDR3 DNA, CDR3 protein. The D gene is left open where the match is weak. Size is omitted from some rows. Given values are once, few, many or a class for expanded clones.

TRBV6-2/TRBV6-3	few	TRBD2	TRBJ2-3	TGTGCCAGCAGTTACCTAGCGGCCACAGATACGCAGTATTTT	CASSYLAATDTQYF
TRBV20-1	.	.	TRBJ1-5	TGCAGTGCTAGAGATCACGCGGCAGGGAATCAGCCCCAGCATTTT	CSARDHAAGNQPQHF
TRBV7-3	.	.	TRBJ2-3	TGTGCCAGCAGCTTCACTAGTAGGGATACGCAGTATTTT	CASSFTSRDTQYF
TRBV29-1	many	.	TRBJ2-7	TGCAGCGTCCGGGACGGAGGGGCCTACGAGCAGTACTTC	CSVRDGGAYEQYF
TRBV4-3	few	TRBD1	TRBJ1-5	TGCGCCAGCAGCCAAGATAAACAGGGGAATCAGCCCCAGCATTTT	CASSQDKQGNQPQHF
TRBV4-1	.	.	TRBJ1-2	TGCGCCAGCAGCCTCAGAGAAGGGGACGAGGATGGCTACACCTTC	CASSLREGDEDGYTF
TRBV18	.	TRBD1	TRBJ2-7	TGTGCCAGCTCACCCCGCACAGGGGTCAGCTCCTACGAGCAGTACTTC	CASSPRTGVSSYEQYF
TRBV7-2	few	TRBD2	TRBJ2-7	TGTGCCAGCAGCTTAGGTGGGAGGGCCCCCTACGAGCAGTACTTC	CASSLGGRAPYEQYF
TRBV20-1	few	TRBD2	TRBJ2-5	TGCAGTGCTAGAAAGGCCCTAGCGGGGGACAAGGCCCAGTACTTC	CSARKALAGDKAQYF
TRBV5-6	.	.	TRBJ2-2	TGTGCCAGCAGCCTCCCTACCCTGAGCGGGGAGCTGTTTTTT	CASSLPTLSGELFF
TRBV20-1	few	TRBD1	TRBJ1-1	TGCAGTGCTAGTAGGCAGGGGGCACTGAGGGTGAACACTGAAGCTTTCTTT	CSASRQGALRVNTEAFF
TRBV18	.	TRBD1	TRBJ1-5	TGTGCCAGCTCGGGCGGACAGGGCTCGTATAGCAATCAGCCCCAGCATTTT	CASSGGQGSYSNQPQHF
TRBV12-2	.	.	TRBJ2-3	TGTGCAAGTCGCTTAGTGGTCCGGTGGGTAACAGATACGCAGTATTTT	CASRLVVRWVTDTQYF
TRBV9	.	.	TRBJ2-5	TGTGCCAGCAGCGTAGGAGGACAGAAAGAGACCCAGTACTTC	CASSVGGQKETQYF
TRBV20-1	.	.	TRBJ2-5	TGCAGTGCAAGGTCCCTCTTCGTAGTCGAGACCCAGTACTTC	CSARSLFVVETQYF
TRBV11-2	.	.	TRBJ2-1	TGTGCCAGCAGCGGTAGGGACCCAGCGCACAATGAGCAGTTCTTC	CASSGRDPAHNEQFF
TRBV27	once	.	TRBJ2-7	TGTGCCAGCAGTCCCCTCCTCGGGTCACACTCCTACGAGCAGTACTTC	CASSPLLGSHSYEQYF
TRBV5-1	.	.	TRBJ1-2	TGCGCCAGCAGCTTGGTCGGGGAATGGAGTAGTAGTGGCTACACCTTC	CASSLVGEWSSSGYTF
TRBV27	few	TRBD2	TRBJ2-3	TGTGCCAGCAACCGACTAGCGGGCCACACAGATACGCAGTATTTT	CASNRLAGHTDTQYF
TRBV20-1	.	.	TRBJ2-1	TGCAGTGCGGATAAGCATGAGCAGTTCTTC	CSADKHEQFF
TRBV7-3	.	TRBD2	TRBJ2-1	TGTGCCAGCAGCTTATGGGTTGTTAGCGGGAGGTCGAATGAGCAGTTCTTC	CASSLWVVSGRSNEQFF
TRBV14	.	.	TRBJ1-1	TGTGCCAGCAGCCAGTCCGGGAACACTGAAGCTTTCTTT	CASSQSGNTEAFF
TRBV20-1	few	TRBD1	TRBJ1-5	TGCAGTGCCTCGAAGGGACAGGTCAATCAGCCCCAGCATTTT	CSASKGQVNQPQHF
TRBV27	few	.	TRBJ2-3	TGTGCCAGCAGTTTAAGGTCGTTAGCCGCAGATACGCAGTATTTT	CASSLRSLAADTQYF
TRBV6-2/TRBV6-3	few	.	TRBJ2-5	TGTGCCACAACCATCACCGGAGAGACCCAGTACTTC	CATTITGETQYF
TRBV10-3	few	.	TRBJ1-1	TGTGCCATCTCTGACAGTGGGAGGGGAAGCACTGAAGCTTTCTTT	CAISDSGRGSTEAFF
TRBV4-1	.	TRBD1	TRBJ1-1	TGCGCCAGCAGCCACGGACAGGAGAACACTGAAGCTTTCTTT	CASSHGQENTEAFF
TRBV7-9	few	.	TRBJ2-7	TGTGCCAGCAGCCCCCCCGCGGGTGGGCCACAGAACTACGAGCAGTACTTC	CASSPPAGGPQNYEQYF
TRBV5-1	few	TRBD2	TRBJ2-1	TGCGCCAGCAGCTTGCAGCGGGGGGGTTACAATGAGCAGTTCTTC	CASSLQRGGYNEQFF
TRBV27	few	.	TRBJ1-5	TGTGCCAGCAGTTTATCGTACGGGGGTGGAAATCAGCCCCAGCATTTT	CASSLSYGGGNQPQHF
TRBV28	few	TRBD2	TRBJ2-7	TGTGCCAGCAGTTTCGTTAGCGGGAGTAAGCAGTACTTC	CASSFVSGSKQYF
TRBV7-2	.	.	TRBJ2-1	TGTGCCACCCGACAGAGCTCCTACAATGAGCAGTTCTTC	CATRQSSYNEQFF
TRBV6-2/TRBV6-3	few	TRBD2	TRBJ2-7	TGTGCCAGCAGTTACTCCACTAGCGAGTACTACGAGCAGTACTTC	CASSYSTSEYYEQYF
TRBV4-2	.	TRBD1	TRBJ2-7	TGTGCCAGCAGCCAAGCACGGACAGGGGGCGTGAACGAGCAGTACTTC	CASSQARTGGVNEQYF
TRBV9	.	.	TRBJ1-1	TGTGCCAGCAGCGTGCGGGACACCGACACTGAAGCTTTCTTT	CASSVRDTDTEAFF
TRBV12-3/TRBV12-4	few	TRBD2	TRBJ2-4	TGTGCCAGCAGTTCGCTAGCGGGAGTAGCCAAAAACATTCAGTACTTC	CASSSLAGVAKNIQYF
TRBV12-3/TRBV12-4	.	.	TRBJ2-3	TGTGCCAGCAACCCGGCAGGGCGCCGCACAGATACGCAGTATTTT	CASNPAGRRTDTQYF
TRBV12-3/TRBV12-4	.	.	TRBJ2-2	TGTGCCAGCAGTTCGCCCCCCGGGGAGCTGTTTTTT	CASSSPPGELFF
TRBV6-5	many	TRBD2	TRBJ2-1	TGTGCCAGCAGTTCCCCATTCCCGAAGCGGGGGAGCTCCTACAATGAGCAGTTCTTC	CASSSPFPKRGSSYNEQFF
TRBV6-1	.	.	TRBJ2-4	TGTGCCAGCAGTATCACTAGCCCACAAAACATTCAGTACTTC	CASSITSPQNIQYF
TRBV6-5	.	.	TRBJ2-5	TGTGCCAGCAGTTACCGCGGCTGGGTTGACCAAGAGACCCAGTACTTC	CASSYRGWVDQETQYF
TRBV12-3/TRBV12-4	.	.	TRBJ1-4	TGTGCCAGCAGTGTTTTAACTAATGAAAAACTGTTTTTT	CASSVLTNEKLFF
TRBV4-1	.	TRBD1	TRBJ2-7	TGCGCCAGCAGCCCCCGGACAGGATTATACTACGAGCAGTACTTC	CASSPRTGLYYEQYF
TRBV6-4	.	.	TRBJ2-3	TGTGCCAGCAGTGGAGGGTTATACTACGAACGCACAGATACGCAGTATTTT	CASSGGLYYERTDTQYF
TRBV5-6	few	.	TRBJ1-2	TGTGCCAGCAGCCCCGGGACGGCTCTCTATGGCTACACCTTC	CASSPGTALYGYTF
TRBV4-3	.	.	TRBJ1-5	TGCGCCAGCAGCCGGGGAATCGAAAGCAATCAGCCCCAGCATTTT	CASSRGIESNQPQHF
TRBV7-2	many	TRBD2	TRBJ2-3	TGTGCCAGCAGCCCACTAGCGGGAGGGGTAGATACGCAGTATTTT	CASSPLAGGVDTQYF
TRBV7-2	.	TRBD2	TRBJ2-1	TGTGCCAGCAACTCCCGGGGGGGTGGAAATGAGCAGTTCTTC	CASNSRGGGNEQFF
TRBV15	many	.	TRBJ2-1	TGTGCCACCAGCAGAGATTGGGGGGCTAGCGGCTACAATGAGCAGTTCTTC	CATSRDWGASGYNEQFF
TRBV12-3/TRBV12-4	few	TRBD2	TRBJ2-3	TGTGCCAGCAGTTTAGGGACACTAGCGGGGACCACAGATACGCAGTATTTT	CASSLGTLAGTTDTQYF
TRBV5-1	.	TRBD2	TRBJ2-5	TGCGCCAGCAGCTTGGCTTTGTCTAGCGGGCCGGAGGCCCAGTACTTC	CASSLALSSGPEAQYF
TRBV12-3/TRBV12-4	few	TRBD1	TRBJ2-6	TGTGCCAGCAGTCCGAGGACAGGGGGCTCTGGGGCCAACGTCCTGACTTTC	CASSPRTGGSGANVLTF
TRBV6-1	.	.	TRBJ2-1	TGTGCCAGCAGTAGAGCGACAGCAGAGCAGTTCTTC	CASSRATAEQFF
TRBV3-1	few	.	TRBJ2-3	TGTGCCAGCAGCCAACTTGACCGAGATGGAGATACGCAGTATTTT	CASSQLDRDGDTQYF
TRBV3-1	.	.	TRBJ2-7	TGTGCCAGCAGCCACACAGGGTACGAGCAGTACTTC	CASSHTGYEQYF
TRBV6-5	few	TRBD1	TRBJ1-2	TGTGCCAGCAGTTCTCGGCTTTTGACAGGGGATGGCTACACCTTC	CASSSRLLTGDGYTF